One and the same sample provided the 28 T cell receptor beta chains below, sequenced in a study of blood T cell repertoires in COVID-19. The repertoire was sequenced with immunoSEQ multiplex PCR; TCRdb's copy has only in-frame clones and lacks some. Of approximately 130,000 clones in the sample, 81% are singletons; the top ten hold almost 8.5%. The sequenced sample consisted of peripheral blood. These receptors came from a woman in her fifties or sixties with active or convalescent COVID-19.

CDR3 in DNA: TGTGCCAGCAGCTTCGTGGGGACTAAAGATACGCAGTATTTT. Translating gives CASSFVGTKDTQYF. The chain employs TRBV5-4 and TRBJ2-3; 7 positions match TRBD2. The germline V gene has CDR1 SGHNT and CDR2 YYREEE (reference sequence). The CDR3 contains 14 residues. Losses at the gene ends were 2 bases for V and 5 bases for J; bases not matched to a gene: 5.

This chain joins TRBV7-2 and TRBJ2-5; 9 bases align to TRBD2. Germline V gene sequence: CDR1 SGHTA, CDR2 FQGNSA. J was trimmed by 1 base and V by 3 bases; bases with no gene match: 3. The CDR3 covers 15 residues. CDR3 bases: TGTGCCAGCAGCTTTAGCGGGGGCCCCCAAGAGACCCAGTACTTC. This translates into CASSFSGGPQETQYF.

This sequence joins TRBV28 and TRBJ1-6; D gene uncertain. CDR3 length equals 13 residues. Trimming left V 4 bases short and J 7 bases short, with 8 bases between. Per the germline V gene, CDR1 is MDHEN and CDR2 is SYDVKM. The CDR3 sequence: CASSSGVNSPLHF. CDR3 in DNA: TGTGCCAGCAGTTCCGGGGTGAATTCACCCCTCCACTTT.

The chain links TRBV7-3 to TRBJ2-3, with D possibly matching TRBD2 (6 bases). The CDR3 consists of 16 residues. V shed 5 bases and J shed 2 bases, with 17 bases lying between them. Germline values: CDR1 SGHTA, CDR2 FQGTGA. The CDR3 DNA reads TGTGCCAGCAGCACCCAGCCGGGACTTCCCACAGATACGCAGTATTTT. Protein: CASSTQPGLPTDTQYF.

This chain joins TRBV19 and TRBJ1-4, with 8 nucleotides matching TRBD1. Germline V CDR1 and CDR2: LNHDA, SQIVND (reference sequence). The V and J ends lost 5 bases and 0 bases, in that order; junction bases with no gene match: 11. The CDR3 runs to 18 residues. CDR3: CASSPLTGQGTTNEKLFF. The DNA for the CDR3 is TGTGCCAGTAGTCCCCTTACCGGACAGGGTACAACTAATGAAAAACTGTTTTTT.

This chain links TRBV7-8 with TRBJ1-4; 8 nucleotides agree with TRBD1. Germline assignment: CDR1 SGHVS and CDR2 FQNEAQ. The CDR3 covers 15 residues. V lost 4 bases, J lost 1 base, and 2 bases stayed unmatched. Here the CDR3 DNA reads TGTGCCAGCAGCTCCGACAGGGGAACTAATGAAAAACTGTTTTTT. As protein: CASSSDRGTNEKLFF.

The chain has TRBV7-9 and TRBJ1-4; D call uncertain. V dropped 3 bases and J dropped 4 bases, with 18 bases sitting between them. Germline lookup yields CDR1 SEHNR and CDR2 FQNEAQ (reference sequence). This CDR3 has 17 residues. The CDR3 reads CASSLGPGLLNNEKLFF. DNA for the CDR3: TGTGCCAGCAGCTTGGGTCCCGGACTACTTAATAATGAAAAACTGTTTTTT.

This clone was seen more than once but under ten times. The V call is TRBV30, the J call TRBJ1-2; 7 bases align to TRBD1. The V gene's germline CDR1 is GTSNPN and CDR2 SVGIG (reference sequence). J lost 8 bases, V lost 2 bases, and 14 bases had no gene match. The CDR3 is 15 amino acids. The CDR3 reads CAWSPPGRGSRGYTF. In DNA, the CDR3 is TGTGCCTGGAGTCCCCCCGGCAGGGGGAGTCGAGGCTACACCTTC.

This clone came up a few times. V and J are TRBV11-2 and TRBJ1-3, with 8 nucleotides matching TRBD1. V lost 3 bases to trimming and J lost 3 bases; unmatched junction nucleotides: 1. The germline CDR1 and CDR2 sequences are SGHAT and FQNNGV. The CDR3 spans 14 residues. The CDR3 spells CASSFTGGGNTIYF. In DNA form, the CDR3 reads TGTGCCAGCAGCTTTACAGGGGGTGGAAACACCATATATTTT.

The rearrangement uses TRBV5-1 and TRBJ2-3; 12 nucleotides agree with TRBD2. Trimming at V came to 4 bases and at J to 2 bases, leaving 8 bases not matched to a gene. The CDR3 is 17 residues long. Germline CDR1 is SGHRS and CDR2 is YFSETQ. The chain's CDR3 is CASSQLAGGLPTDTQYF. CDR3 DNA: TGCGCCAGCAGCCAACTAGCGGGGGGTCTTCCCACAGATACGCAGTATTTT.

This chain joins TRBV19 and TRBJ2-1, with 11 bases matching TRBD2. This CDR3 has 16 amino acids. CDR1 LNHDA and CDR2 SQIVND come from the germline V gene (reference sequence). J was trimmed by 2 bases and V by 5 bases; bases with no gene match: 5. The CDR3 DNA follows: TGTGCCAGTAGTCCCGTAGCGGGGGGGCCCTACAATGAGCAGTTCTTC. It codes for CASSPVAGGPYNEQFF.

This chain connects TRBV9 to TRBJ1-3; D might be TRBD1 (6 bases). The CDR3 totals 16 residues. Germline V gene data show CDR1 as SGDLS and CDR2 as YYNGEE. V lost 3 bases and J lost 0, with 13 bases in between. CDR3 protein: CASSARDTISGNTIYF. In nucleotides, the CDR3 is TGTGCCAGCAGCGCCCGGGACACGATCTCTGGAAACACCATATATTTT. Looking up the rest from reference TRBV9 and TRBJ1-3 gives the full variable domain: DSGVTQTPKHLITATGQRVTLRCSPRSGDLSVYWYQQSLDQGLQFLIQYYNGEERAKGNILERFSAQQFPDLHSELNLSSLELGDSALYFCASSARDTISGNTIYFGEGSWLTVV.

There are a few counts of this clone. The rearrangement joins TRBV9 to TRBJ1-6, with D possibly matching TRBD1 (5 bases). The CDR3 loop spans 15 amino acids. V was pared by 0 bases and J by 4 bases, with 8 bases between. Germline CDR1 is SGDLS and CDR2 is YYNGEE. CDR3 nucleotide sequence: TGTGCCAGCAGCGTAGGAGACAGTTATAATTCACCCCTCCACTTT. Residues: CASSVGDSYNSPLHF.

This clone turned up a few times. The J gene is TRBJ2-1, the V gene TRBV11-1, with TRBD2 as a possible D gene (6 bases). Trimming pared 4 bases from V and 6 bases from J, leaving 16 bases between. The germline V gene encodes CDR1 SGHAT and CDR2 FQDESV (reference sequence). This CDR3 contains 15 residues. The CDR3 nucleotides read TGTGCCAGCAGCTCCTCCAGGATAGCGGCCAATGAGCAGTTCTTC. Protein: CASSSSRIAANEQFF.

As for this clone: One end of the junction does not line up with germline, which may come from a read error. V usage is TRBV7-7 and J usage is TRBJ1-6; no reliable D call. Germline V CDR1 and CDR2: SSHAT, FNYEAQ (reference sequence). The CDR3 loop spans 15 amino acids. CDR3 residues: CASSLRHGDNSPLHF. In nucleotides, the CDR3 is TGTGCTAGCAGCTTACGGCACGGGGATAATTCACCCCTCCACTTT.

The chain couples TRBV5-4 to TRBJ1-2; 9 bases fit TRBD1. Per the germline V gene, CDR1 is SGHNT and CDR2 is YYREEE (reference sequence). CDR3 size: 14 residues. The V segment lost 5 bases and the J segment 6 bases; nucleotides outside the gene matches: 8. The CDR3 DNA follows: TGTGCCAGCAGTTACCGGGACAGGGTGAATGGCTACACCTTC. The encoded protein is CASSYRDRVNGYTF.

A few counts support this clone. The genes are TRBV6-5 and TRBJ1-1; TRBD1 agrees at 12 bases. From germline, CDR1 is MNHEY and CDR2 SVGAGI. V lost 0 bases, J lost 5 bases, and 4 bases stayed unmatched. The CDR3 spans 16 residues. CDR3 sequence: CASSYSGQGARTEAFF. DNA of the CDR3: TGTGCCAGCAGTTACTCGGGACAGGGGGCGCGGACTGAAGCTTTCTTT.

The chain has TRBV2 and TRBJ1-2; D call uncertain. Germline V lookup: CDR1 SNHLY, CDR2 FYNNEI. The CDR3 length is 12 residues. V was trimmed by 5 bases and J by 4 bases, leaving 8 bases between them. The CDR3 loop reads CASSYRGYGYTF. The CDR3, as DNA: TGTGCCAGCAGTTATCGGGGCTATGGCTACACCTTC. Full variable domain (remainder filled in from reference TRBV2 and TRBJ1-2): EPEVTQTPSHQVTQMGQEVILRCVPISNHLYFYWYRQILGQKVEFLVSFYNNEISEKSEIFDDQFSVERPDGSNFTLKIRSTKLEDSAMYFCASSYRGYGYTFGSGTRLTVV.

The chain carries TRBV6-5 and TRBJ2-1; 7 bases map to TRBD2. V lost 4 bases to trimming and J lost 7 bases; unmatched junction nucleotides: 7. The length of the CDR3 is 14 residues. CDR1 and CDR2 from the germline V gene are MNHEY and SVGAGI. CDR3 coding DNA: TGTGCCAGCAGTTCGGCGGGAGTTCAAAATGAGCAGTTCTTC. It yields the protein CASSSAGVQNEQFF.

The rearrangement joins TRBV27 to TRBJ1-2, with a possible D match to TRBD1 (5 bases). The CDR3 is 13 amino acids. Germline V gene lookup returns CDR1 MNHEY and CDR2 SMNVEV (reference sequence). The germline V and J ends were trimmed by 3 bases and 3 bases, with 8 bases remaining between them. The CDR3 region is CASSLVQDYGYTF. The DNA for the CDR3 is TGTGCCAGCAGTTTGGTACAGGACTATGGCTACACCTTC.

The V call is TRBV2, the J call TRBJ1-5; tentatively, D is TRBD1 (6 bases). Trimming took 8 bases from V and 7 from J, leaving 18 bases between them. Per germline, CDR1 SNHLY and CDR2 FYNNEI. CDR3 length: 14 residues. The DNA of the CDR3 is TGTGCCAGCTGGGGGGGGGCAATGATACAGCCCCAGCATTTT. Residues: CASWGGAMIQPQHF.

This clone was counted ten times or more. The chain joins TRBV6-6 to TRBJ2-1; 9 bases line up with TRBD1. V lost 5 bases to trimming and J lost 9 bases; unmatched junction nucleotides: 17. The CDR3 totals 17 residues. Germline V gene sequence: CDR1 MNHNY, CDR2 SVGAGI (reference sequence). The CDR3 coding sequence is TGTGCCAGCAGTCGACTAAAACAGGGGGCTCGAGGTAGTGAGCAGTTCTTC. Translating gives CASSRLKQGARGSEQFF.

The chain has TRBV25-1 and TRBJ2-3; TRBD2 is a possible D gene (5 bases). Trimming took 4 bases from V and 2 from J, leaving 10 bases between them. There are 14 residues in the CDR3. Germline-derived CDR1 and CDR2 are MGHDK and SYGVNS. The CDR3 protein is CASSGGLFTDTQYF. CDR3 nucleotides: TGTGCCAGCAGTGGTGGACTTTTCACAGATACGCAGTATTTT.

There are a few counts of this clone. This sequence joins TRBV6-5 and TRBJ1-2, with 7 bases aligning to TRBD1. The germline V gene has CDR1 MNHEY and CDR2 SVGAGI. The CDR3 is 14 amino acids. The trim removed 6 bases at V and 5 bases at J, leaving 9 bases unmatched. Here the CDR3 DNA reads TGTGCCAGCAGGCTAGGGGGCGCCGGATATGGCTACACCTTC. Protein sequence: CASRLGGAGYGYTF.

The chain carries TRBV5-5 and TRBJ2-2; weak D call: TRBD1 (6 bases). CDR1 and CDR2 (germline): SGHKS, YYEKEE (reference sequence). CDR3 length equals 14 residues. Trimming shortened V by 6 bases and J by 6 bases, and 15 bases separated the two germline ends. CDR3 in amino acids: CASILDRRSGELFF. CDR3 nucleotides: TGTGCCAGCATCCTCGACAGGCGCTCCGGGGAGCTGTTTTTT.

This chain links TRBV19 with TRBJ2-7; 8 bases fit TRBD1. CDR3 size: 16 residues. V lost 1 base to trimming and J lost 3 bases; unmatched junction nucleotides: 8. Germline V gene data show CDR1 as LNHDA and CDR2 as SQIVND (reference sequence). The CDR3 loop reads CASSIGYRGFLYEQYF. CDR3 nucleotide sequence: TGTGCCAGTAGTATAGGGTACAGGGGGTTCCTCTACGAGCAGTACTTC.

The chain recombines TRBV2 with TRBJ2-7; 11 bases match TRBD1. Germline V gene lookup returns CDR1 SNHLY and CDR2 FYNNEI. With 9 bases clipped from V and 3 bases from J, the junction kept 1 base outside the gene matches. The CDR3 has 12 residues. The CDR3 coding sequence is TGTGCCAGGGGGACAGGGGGCTACGAGCAGTACTTC. Protein: CARGTGGYEQYF.

The CDR3: CASSGAFPYEQYF. The CDR3 DNA is TGTGCCAGCAGCGGGGCTTTCCCCTACGAGCAGTACTTC. The V gene is TRBV6-2 or TRBV6-3, the J gene TRBJ2-7, with D perhaps TRBD1 or TRBD2 (5 bases each). V was shortened by 6 bases and J by 2 bases, with 11 bases between the two germline ends. This CDR3 has 13 amino acids. In germline, CDR1 is MNHEY, CDR2 SVGEGT.